Each of the 23 T cell receptor beta chains below was sequenced from the same sample in a study of T cell responses to AZD1222 COVID-19 vaccine. TCRdb's table, derived via immunoSEQ multiplex PCR, lists solely in-frame clones and lacks some. The sample records some 120,000 clones, approximately 90% being singletons. This material consisted of peripheral blood, taken on day 0 of AZD1222 vaccination. These receptors originate from an adult in good health.

This clone has only one observation. The V call is TRBV7-2, the J call TRBJ2-7, with 11 bases that match TRBD2. There are 15 residues in the CDR3. The germline V gene has CDR1 SGHTA and CDR2 FQGNSA. Trimming removed 6 bases from V and 4 bases from J; junction bases left unmatched: 8. The CDR3 spells CASSAGTSGRYEQYF. The DNA for the CDR3 is TGTGCCAGCAGTGCCGGGACTAGCGGCCGGTACGAGCAGTACTTC.

This rearrangement joins TRBV27 to TRBJ1-6; a possible D gene is TRBD1 (6 bases). Germline CDR1 reads MNHEY; CDR2 reads SMNVEV (reference sequence). The CDR3 extends over 16 amino acids. V lost 2 bases, J lost 7 bases, and 15 bases lay in between. The CDR3 spells CASSLASGVFNSPLHF. The CDR3 DNA sequence: TGTGCCAGCAGTTTAGCGTCAGGGGTTTTCAATTCACCCCTCCACTTT.

The chain links TRBV6-2 or TRBV6-3 to TRBJ2-1; D is perhaps TRBD1 (5 bases). Deletions cut 6 bases from V and 5 bases from J, with 11 bases between. CDR3 length: 13 residues. Germline V gene data show CDR1 as MNHEY and CDR2 as SVGEGT. This CDR3 is CASSKGRNNEQFF. As DNA, the CDR3 is TGTGCCAGCAGCAAGGGGCGTAACAATGAGCAGTTCTTC.

The chain employs TRBV21-1 and TRBJ2-7; TRBD2, the table's D call, lacks a check against the DNA. TRBV21-1 counts as a pseudogene. This CDR3 region has 22 residues. CDR3 protein: CASSKTSHLDRLWGLDYYEQYF. In DNA, the CDR3 is TGTGCCAGCAGCAAAACTTCCCACCTAGACAGACTGTGGGGACTAGATTACTACGAGCAGTACTTC.

The chain has TRBV4-1 and TRBJ2-7; 15 positions agree with TRBD2. The CDR3 extends over 17 amino acids. CDR1 MGHRA and CDR2 YSYEKL come from the germline V gene. Trimming cost V 5 bases and J 4 bases; bases outside gene matches: 9. The CDR3 DNA reads TGCGCCAGCAGCTCCTGGACTAGCGGGAGGGCAAGATACGAGCAGTACTTC. It codes for CASSSWTSGRARYEQYF.

The chain combines TRBV7-3 with TRBJ1-1, with a weak D call TRBD1 (6 bases). Deletions cut 5 bases from V and 4 bases from J, with 11 bases between. The CDR3 extends over 13 amino acids. CDR1 and CDR2 (germline): SGHTA, FQGTGA. The CDR3 DNA is TGTGCCAGCAGCCTCCACAGGGCCACTGAAGCTTTCTTT. Translating it yields CASSLHRATEAFF.

The rearrangement links TRBV27 to TRBJ1-5; D not resolved. Per germline, CDR1 MNHEY and CDR2 SMNVEV (reference sequence). This CDR3 has 12 residues. V was pared by 5 bases and J by 3 bases, with 5 bases between. CDR3: CASSRFNQPQHF. The CDR3 nucleotides read TGTGCCAGCAGTAGATTCAATCAGCCCCAGCATTTT.

The chain combines TRBV28 with TRBJ2-1; D is ambiguous. Germline V gives CDR1 MDHEN, CDR2 SYDVKM. With 4 bases removed from V and 6 bases from J, the gap between germline ends came to 10 bases. The CDR3 runs 13 residues. The CDR3 loop reads CASSWEGINEQFF. In DNA, the CDR3 is TGTGCCAGCAGTTGGGAAGGGATCAATGAGCAGTTCTTC. Together with reference TRBV28 and TRBJ2-1, the CDR3 gives the full variable domain: DVKVTQSSRYLVKRTGEKVFLECVQDMDHENMFWYRQDPGLGLRLIYFSYDVKMKEKGDIPEGYSVSREKKERFSLILESASTNQTSMYLCASSWEGINEQFFGPGTRLTVL.

The chain employs TRBV5-6 and TRBJ2-5, with TRBD2 matching over 8 bases. The CDR3 is 14 residues long. Trimming removed 4 bases from V and 10 bases from J; junction bases left unmatched: 12. The V gene's germline CDR1 is SGHDT and CDR2 YYEEEE. CDR3 nucleotide sequence: TGTGCCAGCAGCGAGGGGGGGCGGGGGGCGGACCAGTACTTC. Translation: CASSEGGRGADQYF.

This clone was counted once. This sequence joins TRBV19 and TRBJ2-1; TRBD1 agrees at 8 bases. The CDR3 sequence is 14 residues long. The germline V gene has CDR1 LNHDA and CDR2 SQIVND (reference sequence). Unmatched junction bases numbered 2, after V lost 5 bases and J lost 2 bases. The CDR3 bases are TGTGCCAGTAGTCCGGGACAGGCCTACAATGAGCAGTTCTTC. It codes for CASSPGQAYNEQFF.

This chain connects TRBV28 to TRBJ1-2; D call uncertain. The CDR3 consists of 16 residues. Between the trimmed V and J ends, which lost 6 bases and 3 bases, there was a span of 20 bases. Germline CDR1 and CDR2: MDHEN and SYDVKM. The CDR3 protein is CASRPLEQLLYYGYTF. CDR3 DNA sequence: TGTGCCAGCAGACCCCTGGAACAGCTTCTTTACTATGGCTACACCTTC.

CDR3 in DNA: TGTGCCAGCCTCCAGGGCCACCACATGAACACTGAAGCTTTCTTT. This translates into CASLQGHHMNTEAFF. J is TRBJ1-1 and V is TRBV21-1; the table's D call, TRBD1, was not checked against the DNA. TRBV21-1 constitutes a pseudogene. CDR3 length equals 15 residues.

This chain joins TRBV19 and TRBJ2-2; 11 nucleotides match TRBD1. This CDR3 region has 13 residues. J lost 6 bases, V lost 7 bases, and 1 base had no gene match. CDR1 and CDR2 from the germline V gene are LNHDA and SQIVND (reference sequence). The CDR3 is CASTGQGAGELFF. CDR3 DNA: TGTGCCAGTACGGGACAGGGGGCCGGGGAGCTGTTTTTT. Supplemented by reference TRBV19 and TRBJ2-2, the full variable domain reads DGGITQSPKYLFRKEGQNVTLSCEQNLNHDAMYWYRQDPGQGLRLIYYSQIVNDFQKGDIAEGYSVSREKKESFPLTVTSAQKNPTAFYLCASTGQGAGELFFGEGSRLTVL.

The chain links TRBV15 to TRBJ1-5; the match to TRBD1 covers 7 bases. Germline values: CDR1 LNHNV, CDR2 YYDKDF (reference sequence). The J segment lost 7 bases and the V segment lost 0 bases, leaving 9 bases of the junction unmatched. This CDR3 is 16 amino acids long. CDR3 in amino acids: CATSRESTGLGQPQHF. The CDR3 bases are TGTGCCACCAGCAGAGAATCGACAGGGCTAGGCCAGCCCCAGCATTTT. Based on the CDR3 plus reference TRBV15 and TRBJ1-5, the full variable domain is DAMVIQNPRYQVTQFGKPVTLSCSQTLNHNVMYWYQQKSSQAPKLLFHYYDKDFNNEADTPDNFQSRRPNTSFCFLDIRSPGLGDTAMYLCATSRESTGLGQPQHFGDGTRLSIL.

This clone was counted once. The chain carries TRBV5-4 and TRBJ2-3, with 9 bases that match TRBD1. Trimming at V came to 3 bases and at J to 0 bases, leaving 2 bases not matched to a gene. The CDR3 sequence is 15 residues long. Germline CDR1 reads SGHNT; CDR2 reads YYREEE (reference sequence). Here the CDR3 DNA reads TGTGCCAGCAGCTCGACAGGGGGTAGCACAGATACGCAGTATTTT. Encoded protein: CASSSTGGSTDTQYF. The complete variable domain, with remaining parts taken from reference TRBV5-4 and TRBJ2-3, reads ETGVTQSPTHLIKTRGQQVTLRCSSQSGHNTVSWYQQALGQGPQFIFQYYREEENGRGNFPPRFSGLQFPNYSSELNVNALELDDSALYLCASSSTGGSTDTQYFGPGTRLTVL.

As regards this clone: The same CDR3 can be traced to other DNA sequences in this sample. The gene calls are TRBV11-1 and TRBJ1-6, with D perhaps TRBD1 (6 bases). CDR1 and CDR2 from the germline V gene are SGHAT and FQDESV (reference sequence). CDR3 length equals 16 residues. Trimming left V 6 bases short and J 2 bases short, with 14 bases between. The CDR3 DNA reads as TGTGCCAGCAGATACGAGGGGGGCGCCTATAATTCACCCCTCCACTTT. Amino acid sequence: CASRYEGGAYNSPLHF.

The V gene is TRBV7-3, the J gene TRBJ2-7, with 9 bases identical to TRBD2. V was pared by 0 bases and J by 7 bases, with 7 bases of the junction left unmatched. The CDR3 runs to 15 residues. Per germline, CDR1 SGHTA and CDR2 FQGTGA. The CDR3 sequence: CASSLTGGRDGEQYF. As DNA, the CDR3 is TGTGCCAGCAGCTTAACAGGCGGGAGGGATGGGGAGCAGTACTTC. The entire variable domain, with the rest obtained from reference TRBV7-3 and TRBJ2-7, is as follows: GAGVSQTPSNKVTEKGKYVELRCDPISGHTALYWYRQSLGQGPEFLIYFQGTGAADDSGLPNDRFFAVRPEGSVSTLKIQRTERGDSAVYLCASSLTGGRDGEQYFGPGTRLTVT.

This clone was counted only a few times. The V and J genes are TRBV18 and TRBJ1-6, with D perhaps matching TRBD1 (6 bases). The germline V gene encodes CDR1 KGHSH and CDR2 LQKENI. The CDR3 runs 15 residues. Between the trimmed V and J ends, which lost 3 bases and 8 bases, there was a span of 14 bases. CDR3 residues: CASSPITGTDSPLHF. The CDR3 nucleotides read TGTGCCAGCTCACCGATCACAGGGACGGATTCACCCCTCCACTTT.

CDR3 amino acids: CAIFPGTGDYGYTF. CDR3 DNA sequence: TGTGCCATCTTTCCCGGGACGGGCGACTATGGCTACACCTTC. The rearrangement links TRBV10-3 to TRBJ1-2; the D gene is possibly TRBD1 (5 bases). This CDR3 region has 14 residues. CDR1 and CDR2 (germline): ENHRY, SYGVKD. Trimming cost V 8 bases and J 3 bases, with 16 bases left between them.

The rearrangement uses TRBV5-1 and TRBJ1-6; TRBD1 might be the D (6 bases). The CDR3 sequence is 14 residues long. Trimming took 0 bases from V and 8 from J, leaving 9 bases between them. Germline V gives CDR1 SGHRS, CDR2 YFSETQ. CDR3 nucleotides: TGCGCCAGCAGCTTGGAAGGGGGATATTCACCCCTCCACTTT. It codes for CASSLEGGYSPLHF.

This chain connects TRBV19 to TRBJ2-6, with unresolved D. The CDR3 covers 15 residues. The germline V and J ends were trimmed by 4 bases and 0 bases, with 7 bases remaining between them. Germline V gene sequence: CDR1 LNHDA, CDR2 SQIVND (reference sequence). CDR3 sequence (DNA): TGTGCCAGTAGTACCTTCGCCTCTGGGGCCAACGTCCTGACTTTC. Translating gives CASSTFASGANVLTF.

V and J are TRBV15 and TRBJ1-4, with D possibly being TRBD1 (5 bases). The CDR3 loop spans 14 amino acids. The germline gives CDR1 LNHNV, CDR2 YYDKDF (reference sequence). With 2 bases removed from V and 7 bases from J, the gap between germline ends came to 11 bases. CDR3 in amino acids: CATSRQGRGEKLFF. CDR3 coding DNA: TGTGCCACCAGCAGACAGGGACGGGGTGAAAAACTGTTTTTT.

The chain has TRBV14 and TRBJ1-2; D unclear. From germline, CDR1 is SGHDN and CDR2 FVKESK. V lost 0 bases, J lost 4 bases, and 9 bases lay in between. This CDR3 has 14 amino acids. This CDR3 is CASSQDATAYGYTF. Written as DNA, the CDR3 is TGTGCCAGCAGCCAAGATGCCACAGCCTATGGCTACACCTTC.